This TCR beta chain was retrieved from a study of T cells in Graves' hyperthyroidism and ophthalmopathy. Study results and limitations: Blood held most thyroid clonotypes expanded above 0.001 frequency.

The TCR beta CDR3 regions underwent amplification using RNA transcripts as the source. First-round RT-PCR targeting the TCR CDR3 was performed with the HTBI primer set. TCRdb used MiXCR to reprocess the multiplex PCR reads, holding one entry per CDR3 protein. Of hundreds of thousands of distinct CDR3 sequences in the sample, roughly 15% were seen once. There are many counts of this clonotype. Its antigen remains unknown. With duration under 3 months, ophthalmopathy was active: Clinical Activity Score at least 3, NOSPECS at least 4. Germline CDR1 is KGHDR and CDR2 is SFDVKD. The CDR3 contains 13 residues. J was trimmed by 5 bases and V by 8 bases; bases with no gene match: 6.

The source is a woman in her forties or fifties with Graves' ophthalmopathy. Specimen: blood. The V and J genes are TRBV24-1 and TRBJ2-7, with 9 bases identical to TRBD1. The CDR3 DNA sequence: TGTGCCACCATACGGACAGGGGTCCACGAGCAGTACTTC. The encoded protein is CATIRTGVHEQYF.